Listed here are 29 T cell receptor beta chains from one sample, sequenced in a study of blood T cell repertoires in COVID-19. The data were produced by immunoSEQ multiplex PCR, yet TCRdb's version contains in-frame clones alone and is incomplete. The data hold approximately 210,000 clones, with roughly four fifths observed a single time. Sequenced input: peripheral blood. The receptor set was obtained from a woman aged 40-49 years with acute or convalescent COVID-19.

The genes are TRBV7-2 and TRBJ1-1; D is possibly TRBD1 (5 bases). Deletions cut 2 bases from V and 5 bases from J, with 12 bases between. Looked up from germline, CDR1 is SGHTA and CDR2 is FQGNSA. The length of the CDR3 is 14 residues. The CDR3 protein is CASSLRGVGTEAFF. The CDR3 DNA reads TGTGCCAGCAGCTTACGGGGGGTGGGGACTGAAGCTTTCTTT.

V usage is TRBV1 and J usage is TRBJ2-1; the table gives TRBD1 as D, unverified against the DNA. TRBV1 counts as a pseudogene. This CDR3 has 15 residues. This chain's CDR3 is CTSSQEWQGFDEQFF. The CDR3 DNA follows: TGCACCAGCAGCCAAGAGTGGCAGGGGTTTGATGAGCAGTTCTTC.

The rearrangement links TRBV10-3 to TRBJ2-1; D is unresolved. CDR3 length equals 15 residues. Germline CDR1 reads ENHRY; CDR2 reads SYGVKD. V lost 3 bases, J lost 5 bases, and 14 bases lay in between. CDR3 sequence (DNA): TGTGCCATCAGTGATGTATCTGTACCAGACAATGAGCAGTTCTTC. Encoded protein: CAISDVSVPDNEQFF.

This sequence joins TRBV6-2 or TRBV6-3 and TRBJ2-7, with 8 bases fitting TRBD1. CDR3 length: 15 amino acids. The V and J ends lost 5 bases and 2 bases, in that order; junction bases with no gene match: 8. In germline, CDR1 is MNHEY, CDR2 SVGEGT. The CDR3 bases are TGTGCCAGCAGTGCAAGACCGGGACAGGCCTACGAGCAGTACTTC. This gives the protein CASSARPGQAYEQYF.

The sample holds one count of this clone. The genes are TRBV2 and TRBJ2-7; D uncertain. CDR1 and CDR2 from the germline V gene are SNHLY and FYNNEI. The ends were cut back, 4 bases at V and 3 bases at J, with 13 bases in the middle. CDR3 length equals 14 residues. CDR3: CASSGVSEIYEQYF. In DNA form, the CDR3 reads TGTGCCAGCAGTGGTGTCTCAGAAATCTACGAGCAGTACTTC.

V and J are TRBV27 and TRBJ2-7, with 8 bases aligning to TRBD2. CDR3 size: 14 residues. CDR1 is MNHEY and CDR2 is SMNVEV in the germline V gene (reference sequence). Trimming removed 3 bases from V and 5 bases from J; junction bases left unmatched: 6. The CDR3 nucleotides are TGTGCCAGCAGTTTCTCCGGGACTAGAAACGAGCAGTACTTC. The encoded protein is CASSFSGTRNEQYF.

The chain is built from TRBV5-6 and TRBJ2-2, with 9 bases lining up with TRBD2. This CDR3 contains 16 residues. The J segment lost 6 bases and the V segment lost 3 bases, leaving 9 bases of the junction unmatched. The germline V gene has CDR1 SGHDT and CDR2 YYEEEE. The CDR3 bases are TGTGCCAGCAGCTCTTTAGGTAGCGGGAGCGCCGGGGAGCTGTTTTTT. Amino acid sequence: CASSSLGSGSAGELFF.

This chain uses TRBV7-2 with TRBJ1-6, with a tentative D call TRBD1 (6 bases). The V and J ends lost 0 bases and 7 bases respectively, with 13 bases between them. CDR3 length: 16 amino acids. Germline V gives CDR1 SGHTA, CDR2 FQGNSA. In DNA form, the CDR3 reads TGTGCCAGCAGCTTAGCTAGTAGGGGGGGAAATTCACCCCTCCACTTT. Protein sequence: CASSLASRGGNSPLHF. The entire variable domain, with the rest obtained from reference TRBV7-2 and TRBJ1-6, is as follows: GAGVSQSPSNKVTEKGKDVELRCDPISGHTALYWYRQSLGQGLEFLIYFQGNSAPDKSGLPSDRFSAERTGGSVSTLTIQRTQQEDSAVYLCASSLASRGGNSPLHFGNGTRLTVT.

The chain's CDR3 is CASSHKGQASHGYTF. As DNA, the CDR3 is TGTGCCAGCAGTCATAAGGGACAGGCCTCCCATGGCTACACCTTC. The J gene is TRBJ1-2, the V gene TRBV6-5, with TRBD1 matching 8 bases. Germline-derived CDR1 and CDR2 are MNHEY and SVGAGI. The CDR3 length is 15 residues. The V and J ends lost 5 bases and 6 bases, in that order; junction bases with no gene match: 11.

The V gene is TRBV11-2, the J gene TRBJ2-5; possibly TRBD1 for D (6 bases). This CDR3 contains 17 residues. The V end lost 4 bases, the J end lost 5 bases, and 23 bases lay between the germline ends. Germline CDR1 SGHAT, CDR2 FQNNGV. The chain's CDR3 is CASSSNSRQALGETQYF. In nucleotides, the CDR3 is TGTGCCAGCAGCTCAAACTCCAGACAGGCCTTGGGGGAGACCCAGTACTTC.

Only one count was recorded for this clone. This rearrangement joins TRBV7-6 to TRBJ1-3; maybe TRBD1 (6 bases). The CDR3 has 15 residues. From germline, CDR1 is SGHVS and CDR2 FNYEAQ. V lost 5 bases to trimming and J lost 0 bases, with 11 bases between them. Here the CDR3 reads CASSRDRSSGNTIYF. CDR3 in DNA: TGTGCCAGCAGCCGAGACAGGAGCTCTGGAAACACCATATATTTT.

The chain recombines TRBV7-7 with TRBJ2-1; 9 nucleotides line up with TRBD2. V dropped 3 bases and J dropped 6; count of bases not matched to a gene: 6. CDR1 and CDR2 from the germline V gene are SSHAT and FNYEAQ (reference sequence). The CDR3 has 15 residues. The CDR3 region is CASSFLAGALNEQFF. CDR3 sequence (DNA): TGTGCCAGCAGCTTCTTAGCGGGAGCCCTCAATGAGCAGTTCTTC. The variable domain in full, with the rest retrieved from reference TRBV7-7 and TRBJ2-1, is GAGVSQSPRYKVTKRGQDVTLRCDPISSHATLYWYQQALGQGPEFLTYFNYEAQPDKSGLPSDRFSAERPEGSISTLTIQRTEQRDSAMYRCASSFLAGALNEQFFGPGTRLTVL.

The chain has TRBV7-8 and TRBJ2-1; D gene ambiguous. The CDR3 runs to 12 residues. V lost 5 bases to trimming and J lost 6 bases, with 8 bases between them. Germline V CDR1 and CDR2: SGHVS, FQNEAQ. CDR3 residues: CASSPGPNEQFF. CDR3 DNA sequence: TGTGCCAGCAGCCCAGGCCCCAATGAGCAGTTCTTC.

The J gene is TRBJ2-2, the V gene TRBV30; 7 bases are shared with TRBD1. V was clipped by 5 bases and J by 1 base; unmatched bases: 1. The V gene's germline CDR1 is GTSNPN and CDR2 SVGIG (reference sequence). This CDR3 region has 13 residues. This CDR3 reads CAWQGVNTGELFF. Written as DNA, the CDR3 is TGTGCCTGGCAGGGGGTGAACACCGGGGAGCTGTTTTTT.

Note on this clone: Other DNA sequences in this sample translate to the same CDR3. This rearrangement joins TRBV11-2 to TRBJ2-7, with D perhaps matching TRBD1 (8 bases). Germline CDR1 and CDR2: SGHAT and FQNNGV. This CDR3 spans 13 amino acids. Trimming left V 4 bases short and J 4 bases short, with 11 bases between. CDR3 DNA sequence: TGTGCCAGCAGCTACAGGGGGGGTTACGAGCAGTACTTC. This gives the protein CASSYRGGYEQYF.

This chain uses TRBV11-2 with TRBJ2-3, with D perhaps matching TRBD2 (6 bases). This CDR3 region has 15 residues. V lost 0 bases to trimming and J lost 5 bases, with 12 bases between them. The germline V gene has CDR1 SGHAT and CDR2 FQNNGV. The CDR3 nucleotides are TGTGCCAGCAGCTTAGATCGGTCGGGGGTAGATACGCAGTATTTT. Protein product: CASSLDRSGVDTQYF.

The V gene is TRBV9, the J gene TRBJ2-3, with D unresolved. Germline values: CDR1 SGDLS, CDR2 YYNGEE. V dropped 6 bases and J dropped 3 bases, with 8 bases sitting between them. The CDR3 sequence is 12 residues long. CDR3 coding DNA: TGTGCCAGCAACCGAGGAACAGATACGCAGTATTTT. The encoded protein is CASNRGTDTQYF.

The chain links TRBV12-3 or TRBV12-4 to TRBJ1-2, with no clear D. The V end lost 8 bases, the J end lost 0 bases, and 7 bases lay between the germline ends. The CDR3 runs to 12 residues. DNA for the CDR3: TGTGCCAGCTACACAGCTAACTATGGCTACACCTTC. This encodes CASYTANYGYTF.

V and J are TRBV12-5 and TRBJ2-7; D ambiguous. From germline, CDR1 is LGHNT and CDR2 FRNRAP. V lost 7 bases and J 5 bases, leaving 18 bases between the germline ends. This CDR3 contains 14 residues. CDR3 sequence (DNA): TGTGCTAGTGTGTTGGGTTCCCCTGAGGACGAGCAGTACTTC. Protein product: CASVLGSPEDEQYF.

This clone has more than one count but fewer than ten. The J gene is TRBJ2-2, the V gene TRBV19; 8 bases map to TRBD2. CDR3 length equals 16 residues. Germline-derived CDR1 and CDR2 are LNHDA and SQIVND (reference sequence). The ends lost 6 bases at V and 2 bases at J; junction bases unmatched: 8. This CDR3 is CASRAVTSGNTGELFF. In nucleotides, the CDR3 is TGTGCCAGTAGGGCTGTTACTAGCGGAAACACCGGGGAGCTGTTTTTT.

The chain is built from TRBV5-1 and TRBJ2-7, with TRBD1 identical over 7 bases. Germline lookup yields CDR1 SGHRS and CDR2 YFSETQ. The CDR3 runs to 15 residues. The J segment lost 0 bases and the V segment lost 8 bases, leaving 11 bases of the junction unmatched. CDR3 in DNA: TGCGCCAGTACCAACCGGGACAGAGACTCCTACGAGCAGTACTTC. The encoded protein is CASTNRDRDSYEQYF.

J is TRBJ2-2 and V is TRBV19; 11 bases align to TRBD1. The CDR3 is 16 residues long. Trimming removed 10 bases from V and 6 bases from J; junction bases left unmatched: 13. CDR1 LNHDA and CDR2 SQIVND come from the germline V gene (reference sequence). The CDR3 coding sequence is TGTGCCACCCCCACCGGACAGGGGGCTATCGCCGGGGAGCTGTTTTTT. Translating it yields CATPTGQGAIAGELFF.

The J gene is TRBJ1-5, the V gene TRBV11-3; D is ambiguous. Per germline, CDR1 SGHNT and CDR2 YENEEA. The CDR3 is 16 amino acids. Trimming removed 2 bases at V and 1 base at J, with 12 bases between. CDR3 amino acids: CASSLKAGGSNQPQHF. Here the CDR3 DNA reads TGTGCCAGCAGCTTAAAAGCGGGTGGGAGCAATCAGCCCCAGCATTTT.

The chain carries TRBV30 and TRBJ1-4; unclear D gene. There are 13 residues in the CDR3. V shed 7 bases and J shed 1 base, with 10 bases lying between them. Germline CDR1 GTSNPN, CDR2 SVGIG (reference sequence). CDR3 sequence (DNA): TGTGCCTCTACCGGTGTAACTAATGAAAAACTGTTTTTT. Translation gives CASTGVTNEKLFF.

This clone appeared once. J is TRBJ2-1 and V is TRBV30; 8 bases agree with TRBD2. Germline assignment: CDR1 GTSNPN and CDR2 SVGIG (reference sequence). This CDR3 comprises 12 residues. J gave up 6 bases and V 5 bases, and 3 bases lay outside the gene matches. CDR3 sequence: CAWGTRSNEQFF. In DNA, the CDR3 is TGTGCCTGGGGGACTAGGTCCAATGAGCAGTTCTTC.

CDR3 protein: CASSQDKNRGTAFF. CDR3 nucleotides: TGTGCCAGCAGCCAAGATAAAAACAGGGGGACTGCTTTCTTT. The chain carries TRBV3-1 (or the pseudogene TRBV3-2) and TRBJ1-1, with 8 bases lining up with TRBD1. V trimming: 0 bases; J trimming: 11 bases; junction bases outside the gene matches: 8. Germline V gene lookup returns CDR1 LGHDT and CDR2 YNNKEL (reference sequence). The CDR3 runs to 14 residues.

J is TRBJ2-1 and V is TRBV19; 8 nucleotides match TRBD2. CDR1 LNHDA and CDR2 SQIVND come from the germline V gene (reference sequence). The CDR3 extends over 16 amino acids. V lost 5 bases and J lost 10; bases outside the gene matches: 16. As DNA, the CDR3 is TGTGCCAGTAGTTTGATAGCGGGGCCCCTTTCAGGGGAGCAGTTCTTC. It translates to CASSLIAGPLSGEQFF.

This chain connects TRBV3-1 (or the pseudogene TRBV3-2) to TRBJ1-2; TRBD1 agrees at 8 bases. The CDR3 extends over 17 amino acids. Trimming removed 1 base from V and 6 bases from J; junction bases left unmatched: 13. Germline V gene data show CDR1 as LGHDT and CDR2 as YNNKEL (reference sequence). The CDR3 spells CASSQAATGGERDGYTF. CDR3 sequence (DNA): TGTGCCAGCAGCCAAGCGGCTACAGGGGGAGAGAGGGATGGCTACACCTTC.

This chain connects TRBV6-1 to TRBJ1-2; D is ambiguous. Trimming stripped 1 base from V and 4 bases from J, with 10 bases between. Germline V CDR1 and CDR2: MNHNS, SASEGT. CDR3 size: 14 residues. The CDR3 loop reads CASSEDPGAYGYTF. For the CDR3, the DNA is TGTGCCAGCAGTGAAGACCCCGGAGCCTATGGCTACACCTTC.